This T cell receptor beta chain was sequenced during a study of radiation and T cells in renal cell carcinoma. The time point is: blood 4 weeks post-SBRT, at nephrectomy. The sample's treatment: 15 Gy SBRT to primary tumor, nephrectomy 4 weeks later. The tumor was a clear cell renal cell carcinoma. Points on this clone: The antigen is undetermined.

Germline CDR1 reads MNHNY; CDR2 reads SVGAGI (reference sequence). The CDR3 loop spans 11 amino acids. The germline V and J ends were trimmed by 3 bases and 8 bases, with 8 bases remaining between them. General study findings and limits: In blood, top tumor clones expanded by 2 weeks, shrinking by 4.

Only in-frame clones appear in the TCRdb table, and some are missing; sequencing was by immunoSEQ multiplex PCR. Of about 100,000 clones in the sample, roughly 82% were seen once. Sequencing used blood, obtained from a patient whose treatment included radiotherapy and nephrectomy. The TCR comes from a man aged 55 to 70 with renal cell carcinoma. The chain employs TRBV6-6 and TRBJ2-7, with D possibly called TRBD1 or TRBD2 (5 bases each). The CDR3 DNA follows: TGTGCCAGCAGTTATGTGGGACAGCAGTACTTC. Translating it yields CASSYVGQQYF.